This T cell receptor (beta chain) was documented in a study of OX40 agonist ivuxolimab in advanced cancers. Turning to the overall study: The costimulatory receptor OX40 (CD134) was targeted by ivuxolimab, a fully human IgG2 agonistic monoclonal antibody. Intravenous ivuxolimab was administered to patients every 2 weeks at six dose levels: 0.01, 0.1, 0.3, 1.5, 3 and 10 mg/kg. Of the roughly 52 dose-escalation patients, hepatocellular carcinoma was present in about 20, melanoma in some 15, renal cell carcinoma in 9 and head and neck cancer in 9. In the dose-escalation cohort, over 65% of patients were male, and the mean age was roughly 60 years, with a range of roughly 20 to 85. Patients were allowed to have had prior anti-PD-1, anti-PD-L1 or anti-CTLA-4 therapy, and more than 35% of the dose-escalation patients had been treated with checkpoint inhibitors. Partial responses occurred in three dose-escalation patients: two with cutaneous melanoma and one with hepatocellular carcinoma. Peripheral TCRbeta sequencing aimed to test whether ivuxolimab altered TCR sequence diversity and caused clonal T-cell expansion. The paper reports the monotherapy dose-escalation portion (N ≈ 50 patients) of the phase I ivuxolimab trial.

In the case of this clone: Its target antigen remains unknown. The record has no base qualities; no much larger clone is one base away.

The paper as a whole reports these results and caveats: In the 0.1-3.0 mg/kg groups, partial responders were among the patients with the lowest normalized peripheral clonal expansion, particularly in CD8+ T cells. On average, CD8+ T cells showed more expanded clones than CD4+ T cells after ivuxolimab. At doses of 0.1 to 3.0 mg/kg, clonal expansion of both CD4+ and CD8+ blood T cells was observed from baseline to week 6. Low levels of normalized T-cell clonal expansion were also shown by some nonresponding patients. The antigen specificity of the peripheral T cells that underwent clonal expansion was not determined.

The trial excluded patients who had a history of autoimmune disease or who were on systemic immunosuppression. In every dose cohort, peripheral blood was drawn for TCR sequencing at baseline, cycle 4 day 1, and cycle 7 day 1. Samples came from an open-label, multicenter, first-in-human phase I dose-escalation trial of ivuxolimab. Adults with locally advanced or metastatic melanoma, renal cell, hepatocellular, or head and neck squamous cell carcinoma were enrolled in the trial. CD4+ and CD8+ T cells were sorted separately from peripheral blood before TCR sequencing. Genomic DNA was extracted from sorted cells for sequencing of the TCRbeta CDR3 region. The immunoSEQ Assay was used to sequence the TCRbeta CDR3 regions. TCRdb holds this immuneACCESS table with in-frame rearrangements only. Some clones are missing; in checked studies, unresolved V genes explain under half, and the rest has no known cause. A total of around 84,000 clones appear in this sample, about nine tenths of them only once. About 0.2% of the sample lies in the top ten.

Including cysteine and phenylalanine, the CDR3 has 17 amino acids. Only the CDR3 part of the read is kept: 51 bases, read in frame from the first base. Unmatched junction bases come to 14, with V trimmed by 4 bases and J by 6 bases. Taken from the germline V gene, the CDR1 and CDR2 loops are SGHRS and YFSETQ. The source is an adult with an advanced solid tumor such as melanoma, head and neck, liver or kidney cancer. The specimen comprised CD4+ or CD8+ T cells sorted from blood, sampled in a trial of the OX40 agonist ivuxolimab. This sequence uses TRBV5-1 and TRBJ2-2; 8 nucleotides in the junction match TRBD2. The bases read TGCGCCAGCAGCCCTGATGCCGGGACTAGGCGGGCCGGGGAGCTGTTTTTT. Its amino acids are CASSPDAGTRRAGELFF.